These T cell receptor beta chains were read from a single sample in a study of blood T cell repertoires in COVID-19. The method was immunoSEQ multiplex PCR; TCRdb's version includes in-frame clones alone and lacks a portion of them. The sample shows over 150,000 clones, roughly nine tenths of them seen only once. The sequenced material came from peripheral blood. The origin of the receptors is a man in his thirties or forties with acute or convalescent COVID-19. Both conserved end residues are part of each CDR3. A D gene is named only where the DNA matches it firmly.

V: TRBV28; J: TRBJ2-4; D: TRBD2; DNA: TGTGCCAGTGTAGCGGGAAACATTCAGTACTTC; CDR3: CASVAGNIQYF
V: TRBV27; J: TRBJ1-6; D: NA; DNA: TGTGCCAGCAGTTTGTGGAGGCCGTATACGAATTCACCCCTCCACTTT; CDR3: CASSLWRPYTNSPLHF
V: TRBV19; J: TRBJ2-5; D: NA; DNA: TGTGCCAGTAGGTCAGGGATGGAGACCCAGTACTTC; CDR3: CASRSGMETQYF
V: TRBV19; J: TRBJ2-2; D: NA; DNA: TGTGCCAGTAGTATCCTCGGACAGCTATCTAGCTCCGGGGAGCTGTTTTTT; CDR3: CASSILGQLSSSGELFF
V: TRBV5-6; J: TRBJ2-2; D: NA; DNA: TGTGCCAGCAGCTTGTATGGGAGGAACACCGGGGAGCTGTTTTTT; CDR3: CASSLYGRNTGELFF
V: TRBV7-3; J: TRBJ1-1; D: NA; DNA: TGTGCCAGCAGCCTTCGGGCAACTGAGGGGGACACTGAAGCTTTCTTT; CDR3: CASSLRATEGDTEAFF
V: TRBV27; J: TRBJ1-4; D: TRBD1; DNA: TGTGCCAGCAGTGCCACTCGACAGGGTTGGGAAAAACTGTTTTTT; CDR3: CASSATRQGWEKLFF
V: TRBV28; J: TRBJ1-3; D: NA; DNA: TGTGCCAGCAGTCCTAACCCCTCGACAGGCGCCTCGGGAAACACCATATATTTT; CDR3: CASSPNPSTGASGNTIYF
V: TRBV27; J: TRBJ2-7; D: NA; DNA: TGTGCCAGCAGTTTATCTCCGCGGGACGGAGCCTACGAGCAGTACTTC; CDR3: CASSLSPRDGAYEQYF
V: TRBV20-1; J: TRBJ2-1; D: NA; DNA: TGCAGTGCTAGTCCTTACAATGAGCAGTTCTTC; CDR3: CSASPYNEQFF
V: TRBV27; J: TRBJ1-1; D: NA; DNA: TGTGCCAGCAGTTTATCAAGGGGTACTGAAGCTTTCTTT; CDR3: CASSLSRGTEAFF
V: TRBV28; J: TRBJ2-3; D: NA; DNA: TGTGCCAGCCGTTCAGGGGCGCATACGCAGTATTTT; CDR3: CASRSGAHTQYF